This T cell receptor beta chain was retrieved from a study of cytotoxic CD8 clonotypes in ibrutinib-treated CLL. For the study at large: Averaging across samples gave approximately 250,000 productive templates and around 90,000 productive rearrangements.

Sequencing was designed to attain a depth spanning 1 in 200,000 to 1 in 1 million T cells. Profiling relied on immunoSEQ multiplex PCR, and the TCRdb table lists in-frame clones only, not all of them. The table includes fewer than 100,000 clones, roughly 80% detected once. V lost 3 bases to trimming and J lost 7 bases, with 13 bases between them. The CDR3 is 13 amino acids. The V gene's germline CDR1 is KGHSH and CDR2 LQKENI. This chain joins TRBV18 and TRBJ2-7; D possibly matches TRBD1 or TRBD2 (5 bases each). The starting material was PBMCs, obtained after 12 months of ibrutinib treatment. This sequence originates from a human donor with chronic lymphocytic leukemia. CDR3: CASSPTGAWEQYF. CDR3 in DNA: TGTGCCAGCTCACCGACCGGGGCTTGGGAGCAGTACTTC.